This T cell receptor beta chain was sequenced during a study of cytotoxic CD8 clonotypes in ibrutinib-treated CLL. About this clone itself: What it recognizes is unknown.

Cryopreserved PBMCs were the source of roughly 2 micrograms of genomic DNA, which went to TCR beta libraries. Whole-study results and caveats: At the start, clonality exceeded age-matched healthy donors and followed circulating CD8+ T-cell counts. Clonality was higher at ibrutinib response and returned toward baseline at progression. Under treatment, the uncommon public clonotypes either contracted or remained stable.

Profiling relied on immunoSEQ multiplex PCR, and the TCRdb table lists in-frame clones only, not all of them. The table lists tens of thousands of clones, 45% to 65% of them singletons, with approximately 15% in the top ten. The germline V gene has CDR1 SGHTA and CDR2 FQGNSA. The CDR3 sequence is 12 residues long. Trimming shortened V by 3 bases and J by 5 bases, and 7 bases separated the two germline ends. This TCR derives from a human donor with chronic lymphocytic leukemia. The sample was PBMCs, taken after 12 months of ibrutinib treatment. The chain employs TRBV7-2 and TRBJ2-5; D is ambiguous. CDR3 nucleotide sequence: TGTGCCAGCAGCTTGCTGGAGGAGACCCAGTACTTC. It yields the protein CASSLLEETQYF.